Following are 26 T cell receptor beta chains from one sample sequenced in a study of blood T cells in healthy people across ages. Sample-barcoded 5' priming and a J-beta primer mix drove a second PCR of roughly 6 to 12 cycles. TCRdb recomputed calls from the 5' RACE reads with MiXCR, one row per CDR3 protein. This table holds 630,000 or so distinct CDR3 sequences, approximately 30% found once. The sequencing sample was made of blood. The source of these receptors is a woman older than 75 in good health.

Of note for this clonotype: A read error may be the cause here, since a much bigger clone is one base away. The V and J genes are TRBV7-3 and TRBJ2-7; 8 bases align to TRBD1. V was pared by 5 bases and J by 7 bases, with 13 bases of the junction left unmatched. The CDR3 has 15 amino acids. Germline V lookup: CDR1 SGHTA, CDR2 FQGTGA. CDR3 bases: TGTGCCAGCAGCCCCTCCTCAGGGACAGGCAATGAGCAGTACTTC. Encoded protein: CASSPSSGTGNEQYF.

This clonotype showed up many times. The rearrangement joins TRBV12-3 or TRBV12-4 to TRBJ2-2; 7 bases fit TRBD1. Losses at the gene ends were 6 bases for V and 0 bases for J; bases not matched to a gene: 4. This CDR3 has 15 amino acids. The CDR3 is CASSLDRPNTGELFF. The CDR3 DNA reads as TGTGCCAGCAGCTTGGACAGGCCGAACACCGGGGAGCTGTTTTTT.

This clonotype showed up just a few times. The chain joins TRBV12-3 or TRBV12-4 to TRBJ1-4; 9 bases agree with TRBD1. The CDR3 is 17 residues long. Germline trimming cut 3 bases from V and 7 bases from J; bases unmatched to any gene: 12. CDR3 sequence (DNA): TGTGCCAGCAGTTTCAAAACTACAGGGGGCATAAGTGAAAAACTGTTTTTT. It yields the protein CASSFKTTGGISEKLFF.

This clonotype came up many times. The gene calls are TRBV27 and TRBJ2-5, with D possibly being TRBD2 (7 bases). V was pared by 2 bases and J by 2 bases, with 12 bases between. The CDR3 loop spans 15 amino acids. Germline assignment: CDR1 MNHEY and CDR2 SMNVEV (reference sequence). The CDR3 protein is CASSLRGARQETQYF. As DNA, the CDR3 is TGTGCCAGCAGTTTACGGGGGGCGCGGCAAGAGACCCAGTACTTC.

This clonotype has a count of ten or more. The chain carries TRBV7-2 and TRBJ2-7; 8 bases map to TRBD2. The CDR3 totals 15 residues. Germline trimming cut 5 bases from V and 1 base from J; bases unmatched to any gene: 7. Germline values: CDR1 SGHTA, CDR2 FQGNSA. The DNA of the CDR3 is TGTGCCAGCAGCAACGGGGGGGCTGGGTCCTACGAGCAGTACTTC. Amino acid sequence: CASSNGGAGSYEQYF.

This chain connects TRBV7-2 to TRBJ2-1; 9 bases align to TRBD2. The ends lost 2 bases at V and 4 bases at J; junction bases unmatched: 6. This CDR3 region has 16 residues. The germline CDR1 and CDR2 sequences are SGHTA and FQGNSA. The CDR3 DNA sequence: TGTGCCAGCAGCTTAACATCTAGCGGGGTATACAATGAGCAGTTCTTC. This translates into CASSLTSSGVYNEQFF. Full variable domain (outside the CDR3, taken from reference TRBV7-2 and TRBJ2-1): GAGVSQSPSNKVTEKGKDVELRCDPISGHTALYWYRQSLGQGLEFLIYFQGNSAPDKSGLPSDRFSAERTGGSVSTLTIQRTQQEDSAVYLCASSLTSSGVYNEQFFGPGTRLTVL.

This clonotype was observed a handful of times. The chain is built from TRBV6-1 and TRBJ1-2; D may be TRBD1 (5 bases). Germline V gene sequence: CDR1 MNHNS, CDR2 SASEGT. CDR3 length: 14 residues. V lost 0 bases to trimming and J lost 4 bases, with 9 bases between them. In DNA form, the CDR3 reads TGTGCCAGCAGTGAAGCGGGGGATGGCTATGGCTACACCTTC. It yields the protein CASSEAGDGYGYTF.

Many counts were recorded for this clonotype. The gene calls are TRBV13 and TRBJ1-6; possible D gene TRBD1, 5 bases. The V gene's germline CDR1 is PRHDT and CDR2 FYEKMQ (reference sequence). V was clipped by 0 bases and J by 6 bases, with 9 bases between them. The CDR3 is 15 amino acids. CDR3 protein: CASSLGGVGNSPLHF. Written as DNA, the CDR3 is TGTGCCAGCAGCTTAGGAGGGGTCGGTAATTCACCCCTCCACTTT.

In this sample, this clonotype turned up many times. The rearrangement joins TRBV18 to TRBJ2-4; 7 nucleotides line up with TRBD1. With V trimmed by 3 bases and J by 0 bases, 8 bases remained unmatched. Germline CDR1 reads KGHSH; CDR2 reads LQKENI. This CDR3 is 17 amino acids long. The CDR3 protein is CASSPGQNLLAKNIQYF. CDR3 sequence (DNA): TGTGCCAGCTCACCGGGACAGAATCTTCTAGCCAAAAACATTCAGTACTTC.

Comments on this clonotype: This may be a read error: a much more frequent sequence differs by one nucleotide. The V and J genes are TRBV30 and TRBJ2-7; D may match TRBD1 or TRBD2 (5 bases each). Near its end, the DNA agrees better with TRBJ2-5, so the J call may be wrong. The CDR3 totals 15 residues. Looked up from germline, CDR1 is GTSNPN and CDR2 is SVGIG (reference sequence). In DNA form, the CDR3 reads TGTGCCTGTAAAAGTGGCCGGCTAACTGGGGGGACCCAGTACTTC. Amino acids: CACKSGRLTGGTQYF.

There are many counts of this clonotype. This chain links TRBV5-1 with TRBJ2-2; D ambiguous. Germline CDR1 reads SGHRS; CDR2 reads YFSETQ. CDR3 size: 14 residues. With 4 bases removed from V and 4 bases from J, the gap between germline ends came to 11 bases. CDR3 DNA: TGCGCCAGCAGCCTCTCCTATTCCACCGGGGAGCTGTTTTTT. Translated, it gives CASSLSYSTGELFF.

This clonotype has ten or more counts. The gene calls are TRBV11-2 and TRBJ2-3, with TRBD2 as a possible D gene (6 bases). Germline CDR1 SGHAT, CDR2 FQNNGV. V shed 5 bases and J shed 2 bases, with 11 bases lying between them. The CDR3 consists of 14 residues. CDR3 nucleotides: TGTGCCAGCAGCCGCGGGACCACCACAGATACGCAGTATTTT. Translating gives CASSRGTTTDTQYF.

This clonotype was found once. This chain connects TRBV6-5 to TRBJ1-3; no clear D gene. The CDR3 length is 16 residues. V shed 5 bases and J shed 4 bases, with 18 bases lying between them. Germline-derived CDR1 and CDR2 are MNHEY and SVGAGI. The CDR3 DNA sequence: TGTGCCAGCAGTCCCGCGCGGACGTTGGCGGGAAACACCATATATTTT. Protein: CASSPARTLAGNTIYF.

This clonotype was recorded at least ten times. The chain couples TRBV20-1 to TRBJ2-7; D tentatively reads TRBD1 or TRBD2 (5 bases each). The germline V gene encodes CDR1 DFQATT and CDR2 SNEGSKA (reference sequence). The CDR3 totals 14 residues. V shed 6 bases and J shed 3 bases, with 18 bases lying between them. The CDR3 reads CSALIPGPGYEQYF. In DNA form, the CDR3 reads TGCAGTGCGCTAATTCCGGGACCCGGCTACGAGCAGTACTTC.

The table lists this clonotype with many counts. The chain combines TRBV6-2 or TRBV6-3 with TRBJ1-5, with D unresolved. The CDR3 totals 16 residues. The V gene's germline CDR1 is MNHEY and CDR2 SVGEGT. V was clipped by 0 bases and J by 2 bases, with 11 bases between them. The CDR3 loop is CASSYSQPGGNQPQHF. The CDR3 coding sequence is TGTGCCAGCAGTTACTCCCAGCCCGGGGGCAATCAGCCCCAGCATTTT.

This clonotype was observed a handful of times. A much larger clone differs by one base, so this may be a read error. The chain combines TRBV12-3 or TRBV12-4 with TRBJ2-3; 12 bases match TRBD2. The CDR3 is made up of 18 amino acids. The CDR3 nucleotides read TGTGCCAGCAGTTATTCTAGCGGGGGGGTTTCGAAGACAGATGCGCAGTATTTT. It translates to CASSYSSGGVSKTDAQYF.

A word on this clonotype: This clone may be a read error of a much larger clone one base away. This sequence joins TRBV20-1 and TRBJ2-5, with D perhaps matching TRBD2 (5 bases). Germline V gives CDR1 DFQATT, CDR2 SNEGSKA (reference sequence). The CDR3 is 13 amino acids. DNA for the CDR3: TGCAGTACTAGAGCGCCGCAACAAGAGACCCAGTACTTC. It yields the protein CSTRAPQQETQYF.

DNA for the CDR3: TGTGCCAGCAGGCTGCGGGTCTCGGGACGAACCGGGGAGCTGTTTTTT. This gives the protein CASRLRVSGRTGELFF. This sequence joins TRBV28 and TRBJ2-2; D may correspond to TRBD1 or TRBD2 (5 bases each). The CDR3 is made up of 16 amino acids. Germline V gives CDR1 MDHEN, CDR2 SYDVKM. V was pared by 6 bases and J by 5 bases, with 19 bases between.

The rearrangement uses TRBV7-2 and TRBJ2-3; no firm D call. Trimming pared 1 base from V and 0 bases from J, leaving 11 bases between. CDR3 length: 16 amino acids. Per the germline V gene, CDR1 is SGHTA and CDR2 is FQGNSA. CDR3 sequence: CASSLVDYSSTDTQYF. CDR3 nucleotides: TGTGCCAGCAGCTTAGTGGATTACTCTAGCACAGATACGCAGTATTTT.

This clonotype was detected ten times or more. This chain joins TRBV5-1 and TRBJ1-4; D perhaps matches TRBD1 (6 bases). Per the germline V gene, CDR1 is SGHRS and CDR2 is YFSETQ. Trimming left V 5 bases short and J 7 bases short, with 18 bases between. The CDR3 runs to 15 residues. The CDR3 is CASSRTGAPGEKLFF. Here the CDR3 DNA reads TGCGCCAGCAGTCGGACGGGGGCGCCTGGTGAAAAACTGTTTTTT.

This clonotype appeared once. The V gene is TRBV12-3 or TRBV12-4, the J gene TRBJ2-3; 10 nucleotides align to TRBD1. V lost 8 bases and J lost 4; bases outside the gene matches: 6. The CDR3 runs to 14 residues. CDR3 sequence: CASFTGQGADTQYF. For the CDR3, the DNA is TGTGCCAGCTTCACTGGACAGGGGGCAGATACGCAGTATTTT.

The J gene is TRBJ1-5, the V gene TRBV20-1; D ambiguous. The V end was cut by 0 bases, the J end by 0 bases, with 15 bases between. The CDR3 sequence is 17 residues long. The germline CDR1 and CDR2 sequences are DFQATT and SNEGSKA (reference sequence). Here the CDR3 reads CSARDSAIGVSNQPQHF. As DNA, the CDR3 is TGCAGTGCTAGAGATTCCGCCATTGGGGTTAGCAATCAGCCCCAGCATTTT.

This clonotype appeared a few times. The chain couples TRBV7-9 to TRBJ1-2, with 8 bases that match TRBD1. Looked up from germline, CDR1 is SEHNR and CDR2 is FQNEAQ (reference sequence). V lost 4 bases to trimming and J lost 6 bases; unmatched junction nucleotides: 10. CDR3 length: 15 amino acids. CDR3 region: CASSSGGQGADGYTF. CDR3 bases: TGTGCCAGCAGCTCCGGGGGGCAGGGGGCGGATGGCTACACCTTC.

This clonotype was counted at least ten times. V is TRBV7-2 and J is TRBJ1-1; 10 nucleotides align to TRBD1. The germline V gene has CDR1 SGHTA and CDR2 FQGNSA. This CDR3 is 13 amino acids long. J lost 6 bases, V lost 5 bases, and 3 bases had no gene match. CDR3 nucleotides: TGTGCCAGCAGCGTGGACAGGGGGTCTGAAGCTTTCTTT. It is translated as CASSVDRGSEAFF.

The chain is built from TRBV6-2 or TRBV6-3 and TRBJ1-2, with TRBD1 matching over 7 bases. Trimming removed 0 bases from V and 2 bases from J; junction bases left unmatched: 9. The CDR3 covers 17 residues. Germline lookup yields CDR1 MNHEY and CDR2 SVGEGT. This CDR3 is CASSYSYRQGGNYGYTF. CDR3 nucleotides: TGTGCCAGCAGTTACTCCTACCGACAGGGTGGAAACTATGGCTACACCTTC.

This clonotype was counted a single time. J is TRBJ2-2 and V is TRBV6-4; 12 positions match TRBD2. V lost 7 bases to trimming and J lost 5 bases; unmatched junction nucleotides: 5. CDR1 and CDR2 from the germline V gene are MRHNA and SNTAGT. This CDR3 has 15 amino acids. The DNA for the CDR3 is TGTGCCAGCAAAATGACTAGCGGGGGAACCGGGGAGCTGTTTTTT. Translated: CASKMTSGGTGELFF.